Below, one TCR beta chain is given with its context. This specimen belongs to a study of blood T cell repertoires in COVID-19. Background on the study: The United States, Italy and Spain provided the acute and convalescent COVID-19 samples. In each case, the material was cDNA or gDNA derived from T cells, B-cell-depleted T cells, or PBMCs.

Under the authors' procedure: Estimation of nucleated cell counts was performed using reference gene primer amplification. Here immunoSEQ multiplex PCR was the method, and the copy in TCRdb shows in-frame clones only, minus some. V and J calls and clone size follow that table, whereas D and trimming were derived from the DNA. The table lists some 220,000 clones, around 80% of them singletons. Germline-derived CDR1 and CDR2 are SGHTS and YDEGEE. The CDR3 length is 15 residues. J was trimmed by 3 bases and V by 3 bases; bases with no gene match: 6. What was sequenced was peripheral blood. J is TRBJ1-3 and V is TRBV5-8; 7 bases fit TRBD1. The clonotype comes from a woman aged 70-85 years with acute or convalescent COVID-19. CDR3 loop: CASSSDRLGGNTIYF. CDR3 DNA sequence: TGTGCCAGCAGCTCGGACAGGTTAGGTGGAAACACCATATATTTT.